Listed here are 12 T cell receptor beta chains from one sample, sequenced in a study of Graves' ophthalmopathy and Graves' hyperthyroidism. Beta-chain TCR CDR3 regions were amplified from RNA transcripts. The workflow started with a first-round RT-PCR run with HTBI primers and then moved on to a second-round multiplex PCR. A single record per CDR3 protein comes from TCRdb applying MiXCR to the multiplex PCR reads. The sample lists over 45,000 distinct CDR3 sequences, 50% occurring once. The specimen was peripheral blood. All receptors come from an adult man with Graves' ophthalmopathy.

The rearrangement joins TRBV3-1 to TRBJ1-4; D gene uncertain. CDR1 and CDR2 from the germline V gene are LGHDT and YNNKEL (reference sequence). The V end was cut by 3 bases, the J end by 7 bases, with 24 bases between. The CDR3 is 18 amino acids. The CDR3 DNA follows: TGTGCCAGCAGCCACGTCCCGGAGCCACCTTGGGCTAGTGAAAAACTGTTTTTT. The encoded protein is CASSHVPEPPWASEKLFF.

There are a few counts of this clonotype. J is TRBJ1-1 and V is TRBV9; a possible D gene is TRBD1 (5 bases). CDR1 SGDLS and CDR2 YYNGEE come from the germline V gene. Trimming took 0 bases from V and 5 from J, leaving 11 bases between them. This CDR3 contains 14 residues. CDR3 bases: TGTGCCAGCAGCGTAGGGGGCCCGGGGACTGAAGCTTTCTTT. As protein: CASSVGGPGTEAFF. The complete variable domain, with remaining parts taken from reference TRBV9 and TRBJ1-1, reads DSGVTQTPKHLITATGQRVTLRCSPRSGDLSVYWYQQSLDQGLQFLIQYYNGEERAKGNILERFSAQQFPDLHSELNLSSLELGDSALYFCASSVGGPGTEAFFGQGTRLTVV.

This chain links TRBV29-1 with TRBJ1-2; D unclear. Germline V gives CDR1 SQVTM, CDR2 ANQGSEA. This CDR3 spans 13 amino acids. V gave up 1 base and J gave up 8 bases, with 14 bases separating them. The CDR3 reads CSVEGRSPGGYTF. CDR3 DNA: TGCAGCGTTGAAGGACGGAGTCCCGGGGGCTACACCTTC.

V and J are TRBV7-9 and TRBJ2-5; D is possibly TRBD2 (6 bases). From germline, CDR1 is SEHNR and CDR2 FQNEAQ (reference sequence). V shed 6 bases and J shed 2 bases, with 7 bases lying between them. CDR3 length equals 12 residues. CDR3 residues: CASRGGQETQYF. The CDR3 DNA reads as TGTGCCAGCAGGGGGGGACAAGAGACCCAGTACTTC.

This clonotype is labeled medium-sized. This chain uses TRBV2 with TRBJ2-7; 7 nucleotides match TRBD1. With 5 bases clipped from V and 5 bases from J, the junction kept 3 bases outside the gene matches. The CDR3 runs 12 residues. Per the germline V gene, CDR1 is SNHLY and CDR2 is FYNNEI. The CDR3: CASSRQGNEQYF. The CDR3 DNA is TGTGCCAGCAGTCGACAGGGAAACGAGCAGTACTTC.

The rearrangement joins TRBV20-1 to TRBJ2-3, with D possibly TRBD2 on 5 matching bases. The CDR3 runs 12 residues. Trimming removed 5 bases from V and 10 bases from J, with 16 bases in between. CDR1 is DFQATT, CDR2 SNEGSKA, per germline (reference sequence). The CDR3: CSARPSSDAQYF. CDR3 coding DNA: TGCAGTGCTCGGCCTAGCAGTGATGCGCAGTATTTT.

The CDR3 here is CASSPQGLSYEQYF. The CDR3 nucleotides read TGTGCCAGCAGCCCCCAGGGGTTATCCTACGAGCAGTACTTC. V is TRBV7-3 and J is TRBJ2-7; D might be TRBD1 (6 bases). The germline CDR1 and CDR2 sequences are SGHTA and FQGTGA. V was cut by 5 bases and J by 1 base, with 12 bases left in between. CDR3 length: 14 amino acids.

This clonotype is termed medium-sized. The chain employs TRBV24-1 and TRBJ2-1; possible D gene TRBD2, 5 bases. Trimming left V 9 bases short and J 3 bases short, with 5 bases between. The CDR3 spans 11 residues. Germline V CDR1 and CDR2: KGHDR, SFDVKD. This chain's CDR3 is CATRDYNEQFF. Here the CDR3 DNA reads TGTGCCACCCGGGACTACAATGAGCAGTTCTTC.

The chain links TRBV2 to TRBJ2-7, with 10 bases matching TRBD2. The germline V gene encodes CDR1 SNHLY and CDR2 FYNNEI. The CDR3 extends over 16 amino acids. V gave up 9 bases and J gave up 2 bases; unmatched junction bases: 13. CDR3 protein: CARNPRGSGRPYEQYF. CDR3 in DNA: TGTGCCAGAAACCCGCGTGGTAGCGGGAGGCCCTACGAGCAGTACTTC.

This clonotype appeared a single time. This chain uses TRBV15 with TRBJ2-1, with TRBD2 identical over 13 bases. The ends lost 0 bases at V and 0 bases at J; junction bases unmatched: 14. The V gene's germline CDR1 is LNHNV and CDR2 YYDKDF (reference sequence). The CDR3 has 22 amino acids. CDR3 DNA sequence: TGTGCCACCAGCAGAGATCTTGTGAGTGGACTAGCGGGAGTGAGCTCCTACAATGAGCAGTTCTTC. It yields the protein CATSRDLVSGLAGVSSYNEQFF.

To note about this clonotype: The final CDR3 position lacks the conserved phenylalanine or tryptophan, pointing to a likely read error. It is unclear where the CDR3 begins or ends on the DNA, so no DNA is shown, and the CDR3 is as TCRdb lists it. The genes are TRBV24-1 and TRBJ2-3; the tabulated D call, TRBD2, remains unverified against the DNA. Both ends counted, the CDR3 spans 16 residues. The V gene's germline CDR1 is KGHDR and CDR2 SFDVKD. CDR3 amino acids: CATSDTVAGKVDTQCL.

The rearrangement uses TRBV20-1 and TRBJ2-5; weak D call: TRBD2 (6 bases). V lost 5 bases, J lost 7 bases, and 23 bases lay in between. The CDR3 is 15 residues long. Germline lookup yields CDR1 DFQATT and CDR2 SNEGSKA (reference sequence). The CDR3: CSAGPWGVLKGTQYF. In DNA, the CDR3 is TGCAGTGCTGGGCCCTGGGGGGTACTAAAAGGGACCCAGTACTTC.